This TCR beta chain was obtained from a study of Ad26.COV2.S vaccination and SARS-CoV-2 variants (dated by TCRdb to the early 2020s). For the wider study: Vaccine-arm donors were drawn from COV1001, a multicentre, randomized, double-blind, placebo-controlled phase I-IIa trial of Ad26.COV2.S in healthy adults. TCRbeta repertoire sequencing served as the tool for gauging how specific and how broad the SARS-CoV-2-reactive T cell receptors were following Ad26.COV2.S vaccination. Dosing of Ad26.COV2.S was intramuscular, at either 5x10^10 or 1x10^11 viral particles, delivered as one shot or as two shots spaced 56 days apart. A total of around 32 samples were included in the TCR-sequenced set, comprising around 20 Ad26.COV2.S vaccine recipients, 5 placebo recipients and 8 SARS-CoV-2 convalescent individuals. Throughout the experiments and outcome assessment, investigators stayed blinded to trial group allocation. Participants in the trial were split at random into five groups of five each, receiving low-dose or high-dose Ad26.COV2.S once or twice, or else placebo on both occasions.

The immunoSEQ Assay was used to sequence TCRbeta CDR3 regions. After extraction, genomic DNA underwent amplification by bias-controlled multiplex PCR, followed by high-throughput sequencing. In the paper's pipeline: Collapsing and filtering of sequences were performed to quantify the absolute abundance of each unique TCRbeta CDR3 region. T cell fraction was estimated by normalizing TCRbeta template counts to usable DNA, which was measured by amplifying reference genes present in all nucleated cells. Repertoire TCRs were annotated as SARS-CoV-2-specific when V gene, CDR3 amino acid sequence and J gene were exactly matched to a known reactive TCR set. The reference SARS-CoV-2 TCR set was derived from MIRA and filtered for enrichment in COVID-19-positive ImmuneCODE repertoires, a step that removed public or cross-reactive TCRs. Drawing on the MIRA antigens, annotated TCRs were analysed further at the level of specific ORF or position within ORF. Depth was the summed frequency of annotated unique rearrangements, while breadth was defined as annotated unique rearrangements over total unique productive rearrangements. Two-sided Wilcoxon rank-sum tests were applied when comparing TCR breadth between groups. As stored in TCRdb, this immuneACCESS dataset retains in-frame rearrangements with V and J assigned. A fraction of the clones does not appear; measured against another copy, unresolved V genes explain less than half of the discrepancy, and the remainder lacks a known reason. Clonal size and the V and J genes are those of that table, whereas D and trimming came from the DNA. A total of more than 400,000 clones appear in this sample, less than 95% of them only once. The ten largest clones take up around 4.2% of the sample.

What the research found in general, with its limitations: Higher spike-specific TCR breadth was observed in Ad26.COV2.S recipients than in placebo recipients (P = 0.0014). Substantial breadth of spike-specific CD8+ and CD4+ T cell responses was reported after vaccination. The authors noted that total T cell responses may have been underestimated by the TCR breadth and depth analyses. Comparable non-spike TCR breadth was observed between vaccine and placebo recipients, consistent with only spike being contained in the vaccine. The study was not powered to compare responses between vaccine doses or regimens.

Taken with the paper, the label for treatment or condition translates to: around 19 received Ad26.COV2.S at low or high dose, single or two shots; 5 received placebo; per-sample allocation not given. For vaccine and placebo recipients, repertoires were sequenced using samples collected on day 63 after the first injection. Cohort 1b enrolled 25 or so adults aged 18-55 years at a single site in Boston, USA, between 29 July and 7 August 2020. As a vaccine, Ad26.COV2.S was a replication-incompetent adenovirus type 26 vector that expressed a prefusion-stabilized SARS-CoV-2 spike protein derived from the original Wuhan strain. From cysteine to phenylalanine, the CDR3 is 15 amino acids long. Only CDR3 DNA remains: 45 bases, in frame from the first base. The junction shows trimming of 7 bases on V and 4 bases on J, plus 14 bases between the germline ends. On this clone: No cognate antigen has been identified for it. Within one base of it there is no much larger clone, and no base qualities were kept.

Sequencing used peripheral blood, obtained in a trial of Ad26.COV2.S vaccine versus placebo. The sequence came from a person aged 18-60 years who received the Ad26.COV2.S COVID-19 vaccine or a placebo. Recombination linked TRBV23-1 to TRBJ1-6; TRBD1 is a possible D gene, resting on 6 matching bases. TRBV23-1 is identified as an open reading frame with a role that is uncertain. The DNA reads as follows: TGCGCCAGCACCCTAGCGGGACAATATAATTCACCCCTCCACTTT. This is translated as CASTLAGQYNSPLHF.